A single sample is the source of the 18 T cell receptor beta chains below, sequenced in a study of spatial heterogeneity in lung cancer. Time point in this sample: sample taken at primary tumor resection. Unsorted samples of tumor, nontumor lung or frozen PBMC had their whole RNA sequenced. TCRdb ran MiXCR on the 5' RACE reads and lists one entry per CDR3 protein. Of 35,000 to 55,000 distinct CDR3 sequences listed, around 15% are singletons. Sequenced here: PBMCs, sampled at surgery. Receptor source: a male donor with early-stage non-small cell lung cancer.

The gene calls are TRBV3-1 and TRBJ2-5; 8 positions match TRBD1. J lost 5 bases, V lost 6 bases, and 11 bases had no gene match. Germline-derived CDR1 and CDR2 are LGHDT and YNNKEL (reference sequence). CDR3 size: 15 residues. The CDR3 bases are TGTGCCAGCAGTCGGACAGGGTTTTTTAGGGAGACCCAGTACTTC. Residues: CASSRTGFFRETQYF.

The chain couples TRBV20-1 to TRBJ1-5, with 8 bases matching TRBD1. V lost 4 bases and J lost 2; bases outside the gene matches: 7. Germline assignment: CDR1 DFQATT and CDR2 SNEGSKA (reference sequence). The CDR3 is made up of 15 amino acids. DNA for the CDR3: TGCAGTGCTACTCGGACAGGGCAAGGCAATCAGCCCCAGCATTTT. Translation: CSATRTGQGNQPQHF.

In this sample, this clonotype turned up many times. The V gene is TRBV11-3, the J gene TRBJ2-4; 7 nucleotides line up with TRBD1. J lost 3 bases, V lost 3 bases, and 5 bases had no gene match. This CDR3 has 15 amino acids. Germline loops: CDR1 SGHNT, CDR2 YENEEA. The CDR3 DNA is TGTGCCAGCAGCTTCACCTCAGGGGGCAAAAACATTCAGTACTTC. Translation: CASSFTSGGKNIQYF.

The chain joins TRBV11-2 to TRBJ2-5; D remains unclear. The CDR3 covers 12 residues. Germline-derived CDR1 and CDR2 are SGHAT and FQNNGV. Between the trimmed V and J ends, which lost 0 bases and 4 bases, there was a span of 3 bases. CDR3 nucleotides: TGTGCCAGCAGCTTAGACGCAGAGACCCAGTACTTC. Amino acids: CASSLDAETQYF.

Ten or more counts support this clonotype. The CDR3 nucleotides read TGTGCCAGCAGTCCCGGGACTGGATACAATGAGCAGTTCTTC. Translation gives CASSPGTGYNEQFF. V is TRBV28 and J is TRBJ2-1, with D possibly TRBD2 on 6 matching bases. V shed 5 bases and J shed 4 bases, with 12 bases lying between them. In germline, CDR1 is MDHEN, CDR2 SYDVKM. The CDR3 is 14 amino acids. The full variable domain, in which reference TRBV28 and TRBJ2-1 provide the parts outside the CDR3, is DVKVTQSSRYLVKRTGEKVFLECVQDMDHENMFWYRQDPGLGLRLIYFSYDVKMKEKGDIPEGYSVSREKKERFSLILESASTNQTSMYLCASSPGTGYNEQFFGPGTRLTVL.

CDR3 sequence: CASSFTRGGNQPQHF. Written as DNA, the CDR3 is TGTGCCAGCAGTTTCACAAGGGGAGGCAATCAGCCCCAGCATTTT. This chain uses TRBV28 with TRBJ1-5; D is perhaps TRBD1 (5 bases). V was cut by 3 bases and J by 2 bases, with 11 bases left in between. CDR1 MDHEN and CDR2 SYDVKM come from the germline V gene. The CDR3 runs 15 residues.

At least ten counts were recorded for this clonotype. This chain links TRBV4-2 with TRBJ1-3; TRBD1 matches at 8 bases. The germline V gene has CDR1 LGHNA and CDR2 YNFKEQ. This CDR3 is built from 17 residues. V lost 4 bases and J lost 3; bases outside the gene matches: 11. Here the CDR3 reads CASSPAPGQGVGNTIYF. The CDR3, as DNA: TGTGCCAGCAGCCCCGCGCCTGGACAGGGAGTTGGAAACACCATATATTTT.

The DNA for the CDR3 is TGTGCCAGCTCAGAAGCGGTGGGCAATCAGCCCCAGCATTTT. Encoded protein: CASSEAVGNQPQHF. The V gene is TRBV18, the J gene TRBJ1-5; the D is unclear. Germline CDR1 is KGHSH and CDR2 is LQKENI. Trimming cost V 5 bases and J 2 bases, with 10 bases left between them. CDR3 size: 14 residues.

This clonotype was observed at least ten times. V usage is TRBV20-1 and J usage is TRBJ2-1, with D unclear. The germline V and J ends were trimmed by 0 bases and 9 bases, with 6 bases remaining between them. Germline lookup yields CDR1 DFQATT and CDR2 SNEGSKA (reference sequence). The CDR3 extends over 11 amino acids. The CDR3: CSAREGREQFF. The CDR3 DNA is TGCAGTGCTAGAGAAGGCCGTGAGCAGTTCTTC.

The rearrangement links TRBV9 to TRBJ2-1; D is unclear. The CDR3 length is 16 residues. V lost 3 bases and J 6 bases, leaving 19 bases between the germline ends. Germline V gene sequence: CDR1 SGDLS, CDR2 YYNGEE. CDR3 nucleotides: TGTGCCAGCAGCGACTCCCCAAGGGCTAAATTCAATGAGCAGTTCTTC. Encoded protein: CASSDSPRAKFNEQFF. The whole variable domain, remainder taken from reference TRBV9 and TRBJ2-1, is DSGVTQTPKHLITATGQRVTLRCSPRSGDLSVYWYQQSLDQGLQFLIQYYNGEERAKGNILERFSAQQFPDLHSELNLSSLELGDSALYFCASSDSPRAKFNEQFFGPGTRLTVL.

This clonotype has more than one count but fewer than ten. CDR3 DNA: TGCGCCAGCAGCCGGACGACTGTGGCGGGCAATCAGCCCCAGCATTTT. Residues: CASSRTTVAGNQPQHF. The chain couples TRBV4-1 to TRBJ1-5; no definite D call. Germline V CDR1 and CDR2: MGHRA, YSYEKL. The CDR3 has 16 residues. The V end was cut by 4 bases, the J end by 2 bases, with 15 bases between.

The V call is TRBV24-1, the J call TRBJ2-2; D unresolved. V shed 6 bases and J shed 2 bases, with 6 bases lying between them. From germline, CDR1 is KGHDR and CDR2 SFDVKD. The CDR3 sequence is 13 residues long. The CDR3 DNA follows: TGTGCCACCAGTTACAGCAACACCGGGGAGCTGTTTTTT. Protein sequence: CATSYSNTGELFF.

The sample holds many counts of this clonotype. The chain carries TRBV28 and TRBJ1-3, with D possibly being TRBD1 (5 bases). The CDR3 runs 16 residues. Trimming took off 3 bases at V and 0 bases at J, with 12 bases between the two ends. CDR1 MDHEN and CDR2 SYDVKM come from the germline V gene. The CDR3 is CASSLAGTLSGNTIYF. Here the CDR3 DNA reads TGTGCCAGCAGTTTGGCGGGGACTCTCTCTGGAAACACCATATATTTT. Full variable domain (outside the CDR3, taken from reference TRBV28 and TRBJ1-3): DVKVTQSSRYLVKRTGEKVFLECVQDMDHENMFWYRQDPGLGLRLIYFSYDVKMKEKGDIPEGYSVSREKKERFSLILESASTNQTSMYLCASSLAGTLSGNTIYFGEGSWLTVV.

The chain carries TRBV29-1 and TRBJ2-7; tentatively, D is TRBD1 (6 bases). Per the germline V gene, CDR1 is SQVTM and CDR2 is ANQGSEA. There are 13 residues in the CDR3. Trimming removed 6 bases at V and 3 bases at J, with 15 bases between. The CDR3 nucleotides are TGCAGCGTGCAGGGGCCTACCGTCTACGAGCAGTACTTC. This gives the protein CSVQGPTVYEQYF.

This clonotype has more than one count but fewer than ten. The rearrangement uses TRBV7-2 and TRBJ2-3, with TRBD2 identical over 10 bases. Germline assignment: CDR1 SGHTA and CDR2 FQGNSA. The CDR3 is 16 residues long. Trimming at V came to 3 bases and at J to 2 bases, leaving 5 bases not matched to a gene. CDR3 DNA sequence: TGTGCCAGCAGCTTTCTAGCGGGAGTCGTCACAGATACGCAGTATTTT. Residues: CASSFLAGVVTDTQYF.

Only a few counts were recorded for this clonotype. V and J are TRBV5-1 and TRBJ2-6, with unresolved D. The CDR3 sequence is 16 residues long. The germline V gene has CDR1 SGHRS and CDR2 YFSETQ. V was trimmed by 0 bases and J by 1 base, leaving 8 bases between them. The CDR3 sequence: CASSLDPASGANVLTF. The CDR3 nucleotides read TGCGCCAGCAGCTTGGATCCGGCATCTGGGGCCAACGTCCTGACTTTC.

Ten or more counts support this clonotype. The CDR3 loop is CASSFTSGQETQYF. The CDR3 DNA follows: TGCGCCAGCAGCTTTACTAGCGGGCAAGAGACCCAGTACTTC. The chain couples TRBV5-1 to TRBJ2-5; 9 nucleotides line up with TRBD2. This CDR3 is 14 amino acids long. J lost 2 bases, V lost 2 bases, and 1 base had no gene match. The germline CDR1 and CDR2 sequences are SGHRS and YFSETQ. Looking up the rest from reference TRBV5-1 and TRBJ2-5 gives the full variable domain: KAGVTQTPRYLIKTRGQQVTLSCSPISGHRSVSWYQQTPGQGLQFLFEYFSETQRNKGNFPGRFSGRQFSNSRSEMNVSTLELGDSALYLCASSFTSGQETQYFGPGTRLLVL.

Many counts were recorded for this clonotype. V and J are TRBV11-3 and TRBJ2-1; the D is unclear. The V end was cut by 0 bases, the J end by 10 bases, with 7 bases between. CDR1 SGHNT and CDR2 YENEEA come from the germline V gene. The CDR3 has 12 amino acids. The CDR3 loop is CASSLDGLEQFF. CDR3 DNA: TGTGCCAGCAGCTTAGATGGCCTGGAGCAGTTCTTC.